The 10 T cell receptor beta chains presented below share a single source sample, sequenced in a study of blood T cell repertoires in COVID-19. Only in-frame clones appear in the TCRdb table, and some are missing; sequencing was by immunoSEQ multiplex PCR. Here the sample spans around 220,000 clones, about 88% being singletons. The sample taken for sequencing was peripheral blood. These receptors were collected from a woman in her forties who had recovered from COVID-19.

This sequence joins TRBV18 and TRBJ1-2, with a possible D match to TRBD1 (5 bases). The CDR3 totals 14 residues. V lost 3 bases and J 0 bases, leaving 8 bases between the germline ends. In germline, CDR1 is KGHSH, CDR2 LQKENI. CDR3 nucleotide sequence: TGTGCCAGCTCACCTTCGACAGCTAACTATGGCTACACCTTC. It is translated as CASSPSTANYGYTF.

The gene calls are TRBV11-2 and TRBJ2-1, with a tentative D call TRBD2 (7 bases). Trimming removed 1 base at V and 1 base at J, with 14 bases between. Germline V gene sequence: CDR1 SGHAT, CDR2 FQNNGV. CDR3 length equals 17 residues. The CDR3 coding sequence is TGTGCCAGCAGCTTAGGGGGGGGGACACCGTCCTACAATGAGCAGTTCTTC. Protein sequence: CASSLGGGTPSYNEQFF. The complete variable domain, with remaining parts taken from reference TRBV11-2 and TRBJ2-1, reads EAGVAQSPRYKIIEKRQSVAFWCNPISGHATLYWYQQILGQGPKLLIQFQNNGVVDDSQLPKDRFSAERLKGVDSTLKIQPAKLEDSAVYLCASSLGGGTPSYNEQFFGPGTRLTVL.

The CDR3 nucleotides are TGTGCCAGCAGTTCCCACAGTAGCAATCAGCCCCAGCATTTT. Protein sequence: CASSSHSSNQPQHF. This rearrangement joins TRBV6-2 or TRBV6-3 to TRBJ1-5, with D hard to call. V lost 4 bases to trimming and J lost 0 bases, with 7 bases between them. Germline CDR1 reads MNHEY; CDR2 reads SVGEGT. The CDR3 covers 14 residues.

This clone was observed a single time. The J gene is TRBJ1-6, the V gene TRBV5-6; 11 positions match TRBD1. Germline V gene sequence: CDR1 SGHDT, CDR2 YYEEEE. Trimming at V came to 4 bases and at J to 9 bases, leaving 6 bases not matched to a gene. The CDR3 is 15 amino acids. CDR3 in amino acids: CASSDLGQGGSPLHF. CDR3 nucleotides: TGTGCCAGCAGCGACCTGGGACAGGGGGGTTCACCCCTCCACTTT.

The chain has TRBV2 and TRBJ2-2; the D gene is possibly TRBD1 (6 bases). Looked up from germline, CDR1 is SNHLY and CDR2 is FYNNEI. This CDR3 comprises 16 residues. V was trimmed by 5 bases and J by 1 base, leaving 14 bases between them. CDR3 region: CASSFWGRQNTGELFF. The CDR3 coding sequence is TGTGCCAGCAGTTTTTGGGGGCGGCAGAACACCGGGGAGCTGTTTTTT. Supplemented by reference TRBV2 and TRBJ2-2, the full variable domain reads EPEVTQTPSHQVTQMGQEVILRCVPISNHLYFYWYRQILGQKVEFLVSFYNNEISEKSEIFDDQFSVERPDGSNFTLKIRSTKLEDSAMYFCASSFWGRQNTGELFFGEGSRLTVL.

The V and J genes are TRBV21-1 and TRBJ1-3; the D call in the table, TRBD1, was not verified against the DNA. TRBV21-1 has pseudogene status. This CDR3 spans 15 amino acids. The CDR3 DNA reads TGTGCCAGCAGCAATCGGGACAGGGGTTACGACACCATATATTTT. As protein: CASSNRDRGYDTIYF.

The CDR3 protein is CASSTSVNTGELFF. The CDR3 DNA reads TGTGCCAGTAGTACTAGCGTGAACACCGGGGAGCTGTTTTTT. The rearrangement joins TRBV19 to TRBJ2-2; perhaps TRBD2 as D (6 bases). Germline CDR1 and CDR2: LNHDA and SQIVND (reference sequence). The CDR3 totals 14 residues. V dropped 4 bases and J dropped 1 base, with 7 bases sitting between them.

There are a few counts of this clone. This chain links TRBV19 with TRBJ2-1, with TRBD1 matching 12 bases. Trimming at V came to 6 bases and at J to 4 bases, leaving 1 base not matched to a gene. The CDR3 sequence is 14 residues long. Germline CDR1 LNHDA, CDR2 SQIVND (reference sequence). The CDR3 DNA sequence: TGTGCCAGTAGGGGACAGGGGGCTTACAATGAGCAGTTCTTC. Its protein product is CASRGQGAYNEQFF.

The chain couples TRBV28 to TRBJ1-4; D might be TRBD1 (5 bases). The CDR3 spans 15 residues. CDR1 is MDHEN and CDR2 is SYDVKM in the germline V gene. V lost 6 bases to trimming and J lost 8 bases, with 19 bases between them. The CDR3: CASSPAGGSGEKLFF. The CDR3 DNA is TGTGCCAGCAGCCCGGCGGGGGGGTCGGGGGAAAAACTGTTTTTT.

This clone was seen a few times. The rearrangement joins TRBV24-1 to TRBJ2-7, with 11 bases aligning to TRBD2. CDR1 is KGHDR, CDR2 SFDVKD, per germline. Losses at the gene ends were 12 bases for V and 2 bases for J; bases not matched to a gene: 8. The CDR3 extends over 14 amino acids. As DNA, the CDR3 is TGTGCCGCTTTAGCGGGAGGGTTTACCTACGAGCAGTACTTC. It specifies CAALAGGFTYEQYF.